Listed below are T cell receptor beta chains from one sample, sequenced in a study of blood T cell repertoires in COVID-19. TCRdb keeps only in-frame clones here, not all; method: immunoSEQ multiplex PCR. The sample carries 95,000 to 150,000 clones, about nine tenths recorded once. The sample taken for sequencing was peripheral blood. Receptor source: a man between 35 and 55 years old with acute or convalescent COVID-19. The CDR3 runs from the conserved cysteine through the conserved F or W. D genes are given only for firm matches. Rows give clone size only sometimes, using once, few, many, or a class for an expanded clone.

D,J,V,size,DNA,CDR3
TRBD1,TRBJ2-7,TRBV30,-,TGTGCCTGGAGTGCTGGGGAAAGGGGGCGGGACGAGCAGTACTTC,CAWSAGERGRDEQYF
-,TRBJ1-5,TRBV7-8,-,TGTGCCAGCAGCTTAGCGGGAGGGGCGAGCAATCAGCCCCAGCATTTT,CASSLAGGASNQPQHF
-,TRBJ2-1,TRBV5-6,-,TGTGCCAGCAGCCCATCCTACAATGAGCAGTTCTTC,CASSPSYNEQFF
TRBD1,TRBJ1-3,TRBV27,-,TGTGCCAGCAGTCCCGGGACAGGGCGGGACACCATATATTTT,CASSPGTGRDTIYF
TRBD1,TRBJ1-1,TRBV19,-,TGTGCCAGTAGTATAGCCAGACAGGGGTTGTCTGAAGCTTTCTTT,CASSIARQGLSEAFF
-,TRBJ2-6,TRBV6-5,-,TGTGCCAGCAGTCCCCCCGGGGCTGGGGCCAACGTCCTGACTTTC,CASSPPGAGANVLTF
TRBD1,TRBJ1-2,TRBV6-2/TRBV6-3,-,TGTGCCAGCAGTCTCACAGGGGGCGCGGATGGCTACACCTTC,CASSLTGGADGYTF
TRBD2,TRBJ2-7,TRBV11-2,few,TGTGCCAGCAGCTCCGGTACCGGGACTACTAGACTGTACTTC,CASSSGTGTTRLYF
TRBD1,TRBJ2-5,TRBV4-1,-,TGCGCCAGCAGCCAAGGGGACCTGACAGGGTTGAGCCAGTACTTC,CASSQGDLTGLSQYF
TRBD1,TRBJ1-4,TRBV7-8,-,TGTGCCAGCAGCTTTTTGACAGGGGCAGGTGAAAAACTGTTTTTT,CASSFLTGAGEKLFF
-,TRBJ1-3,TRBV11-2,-,TGTGCCAGCAGCTTATTACCGGGACTCTCCGGAAACACCATATATTTT,CASSLLPGLSGNTIYF
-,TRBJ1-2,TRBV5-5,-,TGTGCCAGCAGCTCCCGGTGGGGGGTAGACTATGGCTACACCTTC,CASSSRWGVDYGYTF
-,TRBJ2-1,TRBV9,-,TGTGCCAGCAGCGTAGACCCCCCCGCAGGGACACTGGCTGAGCAGTTCTTC,CASSVDPPAGTLAEQFF
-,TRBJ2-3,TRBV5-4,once,TGTGCCAGCAGTCCCGGGGAGCCTGGATACGGTACGCAGTATTTT,CASSPGEPGYGTQYF
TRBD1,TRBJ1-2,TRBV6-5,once,TGTGCCAGCAGAGCAGGGGGAGTATTTAACTATGGCTACACCTTC,CASRAGGVFNYGYTF
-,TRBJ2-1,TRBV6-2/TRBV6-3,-,TGTGCCAGCAGTTACCGAGGAGGGGGCTATGAGCAGTTCTTC,CASSYRGGGYEQFF